These T cell receptor beta chains were read from a single sample in a study of blood T cell repertoires in COVID-19. Assay used: immunoSEQ multiplex PCR; TCRdb lists only in-frame clones, some missing. This table has more than 85,000 clones, more than 75% appearing once. Sequencing was performed on peripheral blood. The receptors come from a woman in her 50s with acute or convalescent COVID-19. Both conserved end residues are part of each CDR3. D genes are given only for firm matches. Size tells how often a clone was seen (once, few, many) or the class of an expanded clone, and some rows leave it out.

NA | NA | TRBJ2-1 | TRBV5-4 | CASSPQGRDEQFF | TGTGCCAGCAGCCCCCAGGGTCGGGATGAGCAGTTCTTC
NA | TRBD1 | TRBJ1-4 | TRBV6-6 | CASSYQGGVAEKLFF | TGTGCCAGCAGTTACCAAGGGGGCGTCGCTGAAAAACTGTTTTTT
NA | NA | TRBJ1-2 | TRBV2 | CASSARRTNYGYTF | TGTGCCAGCAGTGCCAGGCGAACTAACTATGGCTACACCTTC
NA | NA | TRBJ2-7 | TRBV13 | CASALQAEQYF | TGTGCCAGCGCCTTACAGGCCGAGCAGTACTTC
NA | NA | TRBJ1-5 | TRBV18 | CASSLGNNQPQHF | TGTGCCAGCTCACTTGGCAACAATCAGCCCCAGCATTTT
NA | TRBD2 | TRBJ2-1 | TRBV7-9 | CASSFGLAGDEQFF | TGTGCCAGCAGCTTCGGACTAGCGGGAGATGAGCAGTTCTTC
NA | TRBD1 | TRBJ2-1 | TRBV2 | CASRAGTGVSNEQFF | TGTGCCAGCAGAGCCGGGACAGGGGTTTCAAATGAGCAGTTCTTC
NA | TRBD2 | TRBJ2-1 | TRBV7-8 | CASSFDVGRTSGYNEQFF | TGTGCCAGCAGCTTCGACGTGGGAAGGACTAGCGGATACAATGAGCAGTTCTTC
once | TRBD2 | TRBJ2-7 | TRBV3-1/TRBV3-2 | CASSGTSGRADEQYF | TGTGCCAGCAGCGGGACTAGCGGGAGGGCCGACGAGCAGTACTTC
NA | TRBD1 | TRBJ2-1 | TRBV6-5 | CASRRTGVYNEQFF | TGTGCCAGCAGACGGACAGGAGTCTACAATGAGCAGTTCTTC
NA | TRBD1 | TRBJ2-7 | TRBV7-9 | CASSPGTGQGNSREQYF | TGTGCCAGCAGCCCGGGGACTGGACAGGGCAATTCGAGGGAGCAGTACTTC
NA | NA | TRBJ2-1 | TRBV5-1 | CASSRQAGGSYNEQFF | TGCGCCAGCAGCCGCCAGGCCGGGGGTTCCTACAATGAGCAGTTCTTC
NA | NA | TRBJ1-1 | TRBV19 | CASSMRLTEAFF | TGTGCCAGTAGTATGAGGCTAACTGAAGCTTTCTTT
NA | NA | TRBJ2-1 | TRBV5-1 | CASSLYGPSRGSNNEQFF | TGCGCCAGCAGCTTGTATGGGCCATCCCGCGGGTCGAACAATGAGCAGTTCTTC
NA | TRBD2 | TRBJ2-7 | TRBV7-6 | CASSLAGGTLGEQYF | TGTGCCAGCAGCTTAGCGGGAGGGACTCTGGGGGAGCAGTACTTC
once | NA | TRBJ1-5 | TRBV19 | CASSPNGHLSNQPQHF | TGTGCCAGTAGCCCGAATGGACATCTTAGCAATCAGCCCCAGCATTTT
NA | TRBD1 | TRBJ1-5 | TRBV25-1 | CASSDRESQPQHF | TGTGCCAGCTCAGACAGGGAAAGTCAGCCCCAGCATTTT